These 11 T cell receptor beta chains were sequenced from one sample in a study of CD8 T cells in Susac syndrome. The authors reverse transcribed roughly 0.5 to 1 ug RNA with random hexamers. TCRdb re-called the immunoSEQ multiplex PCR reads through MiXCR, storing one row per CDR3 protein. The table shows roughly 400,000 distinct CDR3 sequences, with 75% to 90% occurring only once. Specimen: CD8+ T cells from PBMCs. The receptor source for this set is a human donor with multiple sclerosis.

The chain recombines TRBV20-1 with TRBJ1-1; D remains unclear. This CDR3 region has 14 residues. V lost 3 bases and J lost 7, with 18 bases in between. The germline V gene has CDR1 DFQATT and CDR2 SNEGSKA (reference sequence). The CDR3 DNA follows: TGCAGTGCTAGGGTACTTCGAGGGTTGTTTGAAGCTTTCTTT. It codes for CSARVLRGLFEAFF.

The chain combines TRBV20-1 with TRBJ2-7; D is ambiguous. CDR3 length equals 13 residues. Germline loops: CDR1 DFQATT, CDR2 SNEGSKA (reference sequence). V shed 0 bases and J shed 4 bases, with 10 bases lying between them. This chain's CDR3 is CSARDKAAYEQYF. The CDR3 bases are TGCAGTGCTAGAGATAAAGCAGCGTACGAGCAGTACTTC.

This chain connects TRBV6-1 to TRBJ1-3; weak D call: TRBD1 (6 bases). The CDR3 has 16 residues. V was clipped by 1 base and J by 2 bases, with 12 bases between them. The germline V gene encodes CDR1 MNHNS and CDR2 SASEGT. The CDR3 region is CASSEVRQAAGNTIYF. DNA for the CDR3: TGTGCCAGCAGTGAAGTGCGACAGGCCGCTGGAAACACCATATATTTT.

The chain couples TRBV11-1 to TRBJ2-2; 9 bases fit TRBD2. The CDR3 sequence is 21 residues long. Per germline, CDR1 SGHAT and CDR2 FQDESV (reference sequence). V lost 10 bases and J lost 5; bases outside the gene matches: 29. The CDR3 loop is CATTIPKRPTRGGAWTGELFF. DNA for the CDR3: TGTGCCACCACCATACCCAAACGGCCGACTCGCGGGGGGGCCTGGACCGGGGAGCTGTTTTTT.

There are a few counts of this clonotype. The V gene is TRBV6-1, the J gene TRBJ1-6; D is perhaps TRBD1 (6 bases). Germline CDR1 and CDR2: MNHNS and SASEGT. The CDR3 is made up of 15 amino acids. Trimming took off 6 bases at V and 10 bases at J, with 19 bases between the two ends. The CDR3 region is CASSQQGLPGSPLHF. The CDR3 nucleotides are TGTGCCAGCAGCCAACAGGGACTCCCGGGGTCACCCCTCCACTTT.

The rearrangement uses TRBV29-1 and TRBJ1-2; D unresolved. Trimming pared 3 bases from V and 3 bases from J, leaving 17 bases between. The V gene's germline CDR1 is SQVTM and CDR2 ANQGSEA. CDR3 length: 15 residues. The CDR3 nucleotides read TGCAGCGTTGACTTGGGCAGCTCCTCGGACTATGGCTACACCTTC. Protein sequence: CSVDLGSSSDYGYTF.

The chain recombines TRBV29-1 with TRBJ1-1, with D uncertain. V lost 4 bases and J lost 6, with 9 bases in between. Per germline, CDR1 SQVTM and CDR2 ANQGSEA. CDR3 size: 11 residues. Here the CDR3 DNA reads TGCAGCGTTGTATGGCGACCTGAAGCTTTCTTT. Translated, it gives CSVVWRPEAFF.

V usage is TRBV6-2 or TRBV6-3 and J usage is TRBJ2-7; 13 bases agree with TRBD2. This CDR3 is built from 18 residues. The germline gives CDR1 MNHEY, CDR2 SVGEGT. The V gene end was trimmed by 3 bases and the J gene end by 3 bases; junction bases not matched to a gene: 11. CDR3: CASSYRTSGSGRIYEQYF. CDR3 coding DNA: TGTGCCAGCAGTTATCGGACTAGCGGGAGCGGAAGAATCTACGAGCAGTACTTC.

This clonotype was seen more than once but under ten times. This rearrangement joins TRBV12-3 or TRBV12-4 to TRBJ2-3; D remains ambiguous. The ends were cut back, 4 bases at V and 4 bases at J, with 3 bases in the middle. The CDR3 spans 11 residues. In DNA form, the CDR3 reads TGTGCCAGCAGTTGGGCAGATACGCAGTATTTT. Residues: CASSWADTQYF.

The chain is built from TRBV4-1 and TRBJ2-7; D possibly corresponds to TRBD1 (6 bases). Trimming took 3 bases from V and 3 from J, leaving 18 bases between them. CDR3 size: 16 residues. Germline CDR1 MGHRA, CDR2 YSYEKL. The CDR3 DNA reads TGCGCCAGCAGCCAGGGGGCGAGGGCTAGCAACTACGAGCAGTACTTC. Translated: CASSQGARASNYEQYF.

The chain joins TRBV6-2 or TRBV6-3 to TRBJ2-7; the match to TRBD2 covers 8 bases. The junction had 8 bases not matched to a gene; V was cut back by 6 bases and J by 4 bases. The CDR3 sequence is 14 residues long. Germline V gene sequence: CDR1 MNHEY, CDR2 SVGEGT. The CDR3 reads CASSGLAEGYEQYF. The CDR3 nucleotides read TGTGCCAGCAGCGGACTAGCTGAGGGGTACGAGCAGTACTTC.